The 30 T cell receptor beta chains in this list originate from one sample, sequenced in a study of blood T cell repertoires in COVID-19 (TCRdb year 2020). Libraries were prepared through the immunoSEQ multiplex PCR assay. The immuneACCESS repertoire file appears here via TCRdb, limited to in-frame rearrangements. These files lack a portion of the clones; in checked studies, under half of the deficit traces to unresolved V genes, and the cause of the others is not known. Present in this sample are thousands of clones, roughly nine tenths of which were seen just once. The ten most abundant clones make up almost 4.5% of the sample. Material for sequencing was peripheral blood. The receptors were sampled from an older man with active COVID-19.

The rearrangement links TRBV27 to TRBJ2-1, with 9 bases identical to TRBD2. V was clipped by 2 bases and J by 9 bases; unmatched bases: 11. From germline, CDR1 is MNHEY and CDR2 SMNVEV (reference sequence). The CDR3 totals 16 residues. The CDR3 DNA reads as TGTGCCAGCAGTTTAAAGACTAGCGGTAAACGGGGTGAGCAGTTCTTC. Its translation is CASSLKTSGKRGEQFF.

The CDR3 loop reads CASGNLGTGGVLVYGYTF. The CDR3 DNA reads as TGTGCCAGTGGCAATCTGGGGACAGGGGGCGTCTTGGTCTATGGCTACACCTTC. This chain joins TRBV19 and TRBJ1-2, with 12 bases aligning to TRBD1. Germline values: CDR1 LNHDA, CDR2 SQIVND (reference sequence). The trim removed 8 bases at V and 4 bases at J, leaving 17 bases unmatched. This CDR3 contains 18 residues.

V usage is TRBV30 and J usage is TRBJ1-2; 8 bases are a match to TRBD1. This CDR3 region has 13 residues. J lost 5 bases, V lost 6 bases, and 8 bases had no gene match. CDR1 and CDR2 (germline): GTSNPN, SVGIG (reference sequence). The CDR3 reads CACARDRPYGYTF. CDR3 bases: TGTGCCTGCGCCCGGGACAGGCCATATGGCTACACCTTC.

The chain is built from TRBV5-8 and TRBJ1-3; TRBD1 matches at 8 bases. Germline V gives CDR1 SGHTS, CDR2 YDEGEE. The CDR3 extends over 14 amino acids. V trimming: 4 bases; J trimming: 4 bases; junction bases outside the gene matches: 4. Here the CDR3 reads CASSVDRDGNTIYF. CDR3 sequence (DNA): TGTGCCAGCAGCGTGGACAGGGACGGAAACACCATATATTTT.

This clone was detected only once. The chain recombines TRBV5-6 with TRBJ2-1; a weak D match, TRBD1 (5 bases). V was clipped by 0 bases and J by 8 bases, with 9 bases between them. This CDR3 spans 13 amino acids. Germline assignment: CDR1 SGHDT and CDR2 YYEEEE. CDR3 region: CASSLGQLDEQFF. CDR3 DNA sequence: TGTGCCAGCAGCTTGGGACAGCTAGATGAGCAGTTCTTC. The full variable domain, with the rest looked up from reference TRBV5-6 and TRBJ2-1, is DAGVTQSPTHLIKTRGQQVTLRCSPKSGHDTVSWYQQALGQGPQFIFQYYEEEERQRGNFPDRFSGHQFPNYSSELNVNALLLGDSALYLCASSLGQLDEQFFGPGTRLTVL.

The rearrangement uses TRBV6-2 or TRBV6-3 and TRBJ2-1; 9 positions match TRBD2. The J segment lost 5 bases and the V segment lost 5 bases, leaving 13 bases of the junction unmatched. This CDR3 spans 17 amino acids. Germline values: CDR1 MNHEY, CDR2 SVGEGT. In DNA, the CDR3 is TGTGCCAGCAGTCCCACCCCCGGACTAGCGAGGAACAATGAGCAGTTCTTC. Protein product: CASSPTPGLARNNEQFF.

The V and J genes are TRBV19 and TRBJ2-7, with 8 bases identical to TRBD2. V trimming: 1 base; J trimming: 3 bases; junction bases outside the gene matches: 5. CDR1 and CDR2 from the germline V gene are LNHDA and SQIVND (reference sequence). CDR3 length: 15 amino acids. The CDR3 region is CASSIALAAVYEQYF. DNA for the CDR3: TGTGCCAGTAGTATAGCACTAGCGGCGGTCTACGAGCAGTACTTC.

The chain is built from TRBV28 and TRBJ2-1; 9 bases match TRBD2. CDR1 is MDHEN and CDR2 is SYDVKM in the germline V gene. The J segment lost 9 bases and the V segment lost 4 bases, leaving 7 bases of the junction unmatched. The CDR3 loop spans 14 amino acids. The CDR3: CASSSLAGKGEQFF. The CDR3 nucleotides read TGTGCCAGCAGTTCCCTAGCGGGAAAAGGTGAGCAGTTCTTC.

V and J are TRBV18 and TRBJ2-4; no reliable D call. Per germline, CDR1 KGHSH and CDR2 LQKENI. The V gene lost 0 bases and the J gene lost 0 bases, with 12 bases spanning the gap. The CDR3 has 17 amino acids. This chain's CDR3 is CASSPPGSLVAKNIQYF. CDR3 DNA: TGTGCCAGCTCACCACCCGGGTCCTTAGTAGCCAAAAACATTCAGTACTTC.

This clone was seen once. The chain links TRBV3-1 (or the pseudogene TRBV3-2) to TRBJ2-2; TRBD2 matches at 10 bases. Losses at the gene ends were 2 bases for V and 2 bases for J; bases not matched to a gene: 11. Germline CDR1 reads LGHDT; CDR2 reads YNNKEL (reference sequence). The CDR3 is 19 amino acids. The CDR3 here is CASSQTSVGLALNTGELFF. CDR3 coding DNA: TGTGCCAGCAGCCAAACATCTGTGGGACTAGCGTTAAACACCGGGGAGCTGTTTTTT.

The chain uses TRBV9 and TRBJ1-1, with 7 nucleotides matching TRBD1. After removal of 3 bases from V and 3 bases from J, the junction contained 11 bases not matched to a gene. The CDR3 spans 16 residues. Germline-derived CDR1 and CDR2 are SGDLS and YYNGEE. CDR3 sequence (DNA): TGTGCCAGCAGCGACAGGGGCTCCTTCGGGGACACTGAAGCTTTCTTT. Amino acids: CASSDRGSFGDTEAFF. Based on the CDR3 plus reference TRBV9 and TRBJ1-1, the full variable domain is DSGVTQTPKHLITATGQRVTLRCSPRSGDLSVYWYQQSLDQGLQFLIQYYNGEERAKGNILERFSAQQFPDLHSELNLSSLELGDSALYFCASSDRGSFGDTEAFFGQGTRLTVV.

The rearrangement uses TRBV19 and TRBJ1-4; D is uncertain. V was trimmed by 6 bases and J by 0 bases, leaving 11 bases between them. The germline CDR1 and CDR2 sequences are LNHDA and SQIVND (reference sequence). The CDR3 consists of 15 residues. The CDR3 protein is CASRHTGTTNEKLFF. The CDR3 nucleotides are TGTGCCAGTAGGCATACGGGTACAACTAATGAAAAACTGTTTTTT.

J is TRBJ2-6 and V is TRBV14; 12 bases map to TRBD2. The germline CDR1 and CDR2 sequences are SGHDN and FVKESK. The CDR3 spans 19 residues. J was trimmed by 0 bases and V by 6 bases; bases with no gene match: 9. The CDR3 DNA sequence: TGTGCCAGCAGTCCCTGGACTAGCGGGACCGACTCTGGGGCCAACGTCCTGACTTTC. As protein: CASSPWTSGTDSGANVLTF.

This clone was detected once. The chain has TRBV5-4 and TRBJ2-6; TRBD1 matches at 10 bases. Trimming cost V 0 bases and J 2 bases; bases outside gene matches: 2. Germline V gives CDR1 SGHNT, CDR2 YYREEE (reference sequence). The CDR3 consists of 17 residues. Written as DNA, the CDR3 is TGTGCCAGCAGCTTGGGGGACAGGGGCACTGGGGCCAACGTCCTGACTTTC. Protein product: CASSLGDRGTGANVLTF.

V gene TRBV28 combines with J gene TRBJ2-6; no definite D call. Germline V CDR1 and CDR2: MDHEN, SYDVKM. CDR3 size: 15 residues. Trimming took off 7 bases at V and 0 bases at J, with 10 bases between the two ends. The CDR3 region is CASTKTDSGANVLTF. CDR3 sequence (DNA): TGTGCCAGCACTAAAACTGACTCTGGGGCCAACGTCCTGACTTTC.

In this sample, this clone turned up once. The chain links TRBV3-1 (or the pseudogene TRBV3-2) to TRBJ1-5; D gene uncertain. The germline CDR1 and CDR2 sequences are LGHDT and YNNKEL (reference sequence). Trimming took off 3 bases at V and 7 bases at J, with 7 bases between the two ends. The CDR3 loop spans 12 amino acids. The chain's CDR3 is CASSQQAQPQHF. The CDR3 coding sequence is TGTGCCAGCAGCCAGCAGGCCCAGCCCCAGCATTTT.

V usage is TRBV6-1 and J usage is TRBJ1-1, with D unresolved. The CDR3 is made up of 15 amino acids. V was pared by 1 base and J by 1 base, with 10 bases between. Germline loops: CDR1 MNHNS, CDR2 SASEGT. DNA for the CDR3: TGTGCCAGCAGTGAAGGGAGGGCAACGAACACTGAAGCTTTCTTT. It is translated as CASSEGRATNTEAFF.

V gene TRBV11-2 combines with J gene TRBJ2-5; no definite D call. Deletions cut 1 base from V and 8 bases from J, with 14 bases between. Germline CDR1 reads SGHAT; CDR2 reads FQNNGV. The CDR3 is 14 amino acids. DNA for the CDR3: TGTGCCAGCAGCTTAGGGGCCCAATTGGGTACCCAGTACTTC. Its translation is CASSLGAQLGTQYF.

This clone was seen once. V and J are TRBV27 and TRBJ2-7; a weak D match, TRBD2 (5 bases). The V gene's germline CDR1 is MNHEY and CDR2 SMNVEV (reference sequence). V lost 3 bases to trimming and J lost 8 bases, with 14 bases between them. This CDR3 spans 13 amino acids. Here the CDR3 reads CASSFERGFQQYF. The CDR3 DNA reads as TGTGCCAGCAGTTTTGAGCGAGGGTTTCAGCAGTACTTC.

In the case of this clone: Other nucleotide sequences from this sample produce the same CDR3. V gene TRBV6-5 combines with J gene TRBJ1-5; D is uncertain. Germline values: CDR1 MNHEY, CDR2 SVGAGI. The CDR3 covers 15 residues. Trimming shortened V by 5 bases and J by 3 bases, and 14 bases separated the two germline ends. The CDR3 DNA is TGTGCCAGCAGTCTTCAGAAGGGAGCCAATCAGCCCCAGCATTTT. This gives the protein CASSLQKGANQPQHF.

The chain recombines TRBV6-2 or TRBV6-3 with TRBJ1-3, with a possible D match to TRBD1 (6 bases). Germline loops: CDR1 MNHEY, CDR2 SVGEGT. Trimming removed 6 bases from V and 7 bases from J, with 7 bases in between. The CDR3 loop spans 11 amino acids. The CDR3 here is CASSQGNTIYF. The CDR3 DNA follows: TGTGCCAGCAGCCAGGGGAACACCATATATTTT.

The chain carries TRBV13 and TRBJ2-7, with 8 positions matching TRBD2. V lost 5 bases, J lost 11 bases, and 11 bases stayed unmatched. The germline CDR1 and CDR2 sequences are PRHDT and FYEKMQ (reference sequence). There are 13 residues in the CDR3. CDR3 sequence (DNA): TGTGCCAGCAGCCGCGGGGGGCTCAAAGAAGAGTACTTC. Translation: CASSRGGLKEEYF.

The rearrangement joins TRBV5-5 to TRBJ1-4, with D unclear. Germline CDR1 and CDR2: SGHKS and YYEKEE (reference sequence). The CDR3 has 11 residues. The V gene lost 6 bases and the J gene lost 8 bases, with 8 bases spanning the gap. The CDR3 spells CASNYEEKLFF. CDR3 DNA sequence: TGTGCCAGCAACTACGAGGAAAAACTGTTTTTT. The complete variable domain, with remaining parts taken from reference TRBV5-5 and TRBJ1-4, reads DAGVTQSPTHLIKTRGQQVTLRCSPISGHKSVSWYQQVLGQGPQFIFQYYEKEERGRGNFPDRFSARQFPNYSSELNVNALLLGDSALYLCASNYEEKLFFGSGTQLSVL.

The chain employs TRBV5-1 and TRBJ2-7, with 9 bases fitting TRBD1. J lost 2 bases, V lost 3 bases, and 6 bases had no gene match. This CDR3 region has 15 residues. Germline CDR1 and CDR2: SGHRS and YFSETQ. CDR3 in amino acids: CASSWGDRAAYEQYF. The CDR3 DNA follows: TGCGCCAGCAGCTGGGGGGACAGGGCCGCCTACGAGCAGTACTTC.

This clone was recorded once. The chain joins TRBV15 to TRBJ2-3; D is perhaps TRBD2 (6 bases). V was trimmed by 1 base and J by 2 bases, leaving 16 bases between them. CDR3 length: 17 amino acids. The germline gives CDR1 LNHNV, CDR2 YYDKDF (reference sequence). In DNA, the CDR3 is TGTGCCACCAGCAGAGGTGGGAGCGGGCAGCTCACAGATACGCAGTATTTT. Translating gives CATSRGGSGQLTDTQYF. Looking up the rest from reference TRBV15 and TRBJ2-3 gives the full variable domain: DAMVIQNPRYQVTQFGKPVTLSCSQTLNHNVMYWYQQKSSQAPKLLFHYYDKDFNNEADTPDNFQSRRPNTSFCFLDIRSPGLGDTAMYLCATSRGGSGQLTDTQYFGPGTRLTVL.

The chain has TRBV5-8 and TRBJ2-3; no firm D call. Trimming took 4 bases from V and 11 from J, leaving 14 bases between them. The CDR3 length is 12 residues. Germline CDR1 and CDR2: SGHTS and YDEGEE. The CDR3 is CASSRDTHLQYF. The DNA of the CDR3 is TGTGCCAGCAGCCGAGACACCCATCTGCAGTATTTT.

The DNA of the CDR3 is TGTGCCAGCAGGGGAACAGGGGGCATTTCTGGCTACACCTTC. Translation: CASRGTGGISGYTF. The chain uses TRBV28 and TRBJ1-2; 9 positions match TRBD1. This CDR3 contains 14 residues. V lost 6 bases, J lost 7 bases, and 9 bases stayed unmatched. Germline loops: CDR1 MDHEN, CDR2 SYDVKM.

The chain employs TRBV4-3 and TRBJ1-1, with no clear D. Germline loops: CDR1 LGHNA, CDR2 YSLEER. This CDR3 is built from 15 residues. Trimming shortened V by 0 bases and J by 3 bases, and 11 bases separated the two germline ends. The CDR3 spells CASSQEIQVDTEAFF. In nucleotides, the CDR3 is TGCGCCAGCAGCCAAGAGATCCAGGTGGACACTGAAGCTTTCTTT.

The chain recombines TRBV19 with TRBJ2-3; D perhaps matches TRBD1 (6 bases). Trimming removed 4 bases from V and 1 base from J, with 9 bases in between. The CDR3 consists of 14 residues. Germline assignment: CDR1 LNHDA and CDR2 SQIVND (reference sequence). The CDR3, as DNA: TGTGCCAGTAGTACGACAGGTCGCACAGATACGCAGTATTTT. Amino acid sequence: CASSTTGRTDTQYF.

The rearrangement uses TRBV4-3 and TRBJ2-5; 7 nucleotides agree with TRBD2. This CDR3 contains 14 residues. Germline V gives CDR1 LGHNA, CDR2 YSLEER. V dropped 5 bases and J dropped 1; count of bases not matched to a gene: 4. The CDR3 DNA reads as TGCGCCAGCAGCATTTCTAGCGGCCAAGAGACCCAGTACTTC. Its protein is CASSISSGQETQYF.